The clone carrying this T cell receptor beta chain appeared many times. The antigen is undetermined. CDR3 length: 15 residues. Germline values: CDR1 MDHEN, CDR2 SYDVKM. Trimming cost V 6 bases and J 4 bases, with 17 bases left between them. Then a second PCR, running about 6 to 11 cycles, was carried out with a sample-barcoded 5' primer and a J-beta primer mix. MiXCR, run by TCRdb on the 5' RACE reads, gives a single entry per CDR3 protein. In the table there are 790,000 or so distinct CDR3 sequences, around half of which are singletons. The data originate from a study of blood T cells in healthy people across ages. The study's findings and limits: More naive CD4+ cells and higher diversity were found in long-lived than in aged donors.

V is TRBV28 and J is TRBJ2-3; tentative D call: TRBD1 (6 bases). Sequenced material: blood. The sequence derives from an elderly man in good health. The DNA for the CDR3 is TGTGCCAGCAGCAGCTCTAGCCAGGGGCCAGATACGCAGTATTTT. Protein product: CASSSSSQGPDTQYF.